Following are 2 T cell receptor beta chains from one sample sequenced in a study of OX40 agonist ivuxolimab in advanced cancers. The library was produced with the immunoSEQ multiplex PCR assay. In its TCRdb copy, this immuneACCESS table keeps in-frame sequences only and misses some clones. Where compared with another copy, unresolved V genes explain less than half of these, and the others have no known cause. The sample profile shows some 19,000 clones; over 70% of them were found once. The top ten hold 15% to 20% of the sample. This specimen consisted of CD4+ or CD8+ T cells sorted from blood, obtained in a trial of the OX40 agonist ivuxolimab. These TCRs come from an adult with an advanced solid tumor such as melanoma, head and neck, liver or kidney cancer.

The chain joins TRBV9 to TRBJ1-1, with no clear D. V dropped 0 bases and J dropped 5 bases, with 8 bases sitting between them. The CDR3 sequence is 13 residues long. Germline V CDR1 and CDR2: SGDLS, YYNGEE. The CDR3 region is CASSVALGTEAFF. The CDR3 nucleotides are TGTGCCAGCAGCGTAGCTTTGGGTACTGAAGCTTTCTTT. Supplemented by reference TRBV9 and TRBJ1-1, the full variable domain reads DSGVTQTPKHLITATGQRVTLRCSPRSGDLSVYWYQQSLDQGLQFLIQYYNGEERAKGNILERFSAQQFPDLHSELNLSSLELGDSALYFCASSVALGTEAFFGQGTRLTVV.

The rearrangement uses TRBV7-9 and TRBJ2-3; TRBD1 is a possible D gene (6 bases). The CDR3 contains 13 residues. V was trimmed by 4 bases and J by 5 bases, leaving 10 bases between them. Germline-derived CDR1 and CDR2 are SEHNR and FQNEAQ (reference sequence). As DNA, the CDR3 is TGTGCCAGCAGCTCACAGGGTTTAGATACGCAGTATTTT. It specifies CASSSQGLDTQYF. Full variable domain (missing parts from reference TRBV7-9 and TRBJ2-3): DTGVSQNPRHKITKRGQNVTFRCDPISEHNRLYWYRQTLGQGPEFLTYFQNEAQLEKSRLLSDRFSAERPKGSFSTLEIQRTEQGDSAMYLCASSSQGLDTQYFGPGTRLTVL.